Below, one TCR beta chain is given with its context. Its antigen remains unidentified. Positive CCR7 selection of CD45RO-negative cells yielded the naive CD8 cells, and terminally differentiated effector memory CD45RA+ cells were excluded. The sample comes from a study of shared clonotypes between healthy human individuals. Points from the study as a whole: Clonotypes not shared had lower generation probabilities than those common to all four donors.

The run depth of the assay was deep. Profiled with immunoSEQ multiplex PCR; TCRdb holds only in-frame clones, not every one. The table includes about 580,000 clones, 98% detected once. The CDR3 is made up of 12 amino acids. Trimming pared 4 bases from V and 13 bases from J, leaving 14 bases between. Germline CDR1 reads WSHSY; CDR2 reads SAAADI. The genes are TRBV10-2 and TRBJ2-1; D remains ambiguous. This receptor was taken from a man aged 25-45 years in good health. The sample taken for sequencing was naive CD8+ T cells sorted from blood. The CDR3 region has the DNA TGCGCCAGCAGTGTTAATGGATGGAAACAGTTCTTC. Translation: CASSVNGWKQFF.